This entry features one TCR beta chain sequence. Trimming cost V 1 base and J 5 bases, with 6 bases left between them. The CDR3 runs 13 residues. Germline V gene lookup returns CDR1 LNHDA and CDR2 SQIVND (reference sequence). RNA totalling about 0.45 to 1 ug underwent reverse transcription with random hexamers. MiXCR, run by TCRdb on the immunoSEQ multiplex PCR reads, gives a single entry per CDR3 protein. The sample records about 180,000 distinct CDR3 sequences, 85% to 95% being singletons. TCR beta sequencing was performed on blood CD8+ and CD4+ T cells. TEMRA cells were enriched by FACS, and CD4+ and CD8+ T cells were negatively isolated. The sample originates from a study of CD8 T cells in Susac syndrome.

Sequencing was carried out using CD4+ T cells from PBMCs. V is TRBV19 and J is TRBJ2-1, with D unresolved. This sequence originates from a human donor with multiple sclerosis. The CDR3 spells CASSIARNNEQFF. The CDR3 nucleotides are TGTGCCAGTAGTATAGCTAGGAACAATGAGCAGTTCTTC.